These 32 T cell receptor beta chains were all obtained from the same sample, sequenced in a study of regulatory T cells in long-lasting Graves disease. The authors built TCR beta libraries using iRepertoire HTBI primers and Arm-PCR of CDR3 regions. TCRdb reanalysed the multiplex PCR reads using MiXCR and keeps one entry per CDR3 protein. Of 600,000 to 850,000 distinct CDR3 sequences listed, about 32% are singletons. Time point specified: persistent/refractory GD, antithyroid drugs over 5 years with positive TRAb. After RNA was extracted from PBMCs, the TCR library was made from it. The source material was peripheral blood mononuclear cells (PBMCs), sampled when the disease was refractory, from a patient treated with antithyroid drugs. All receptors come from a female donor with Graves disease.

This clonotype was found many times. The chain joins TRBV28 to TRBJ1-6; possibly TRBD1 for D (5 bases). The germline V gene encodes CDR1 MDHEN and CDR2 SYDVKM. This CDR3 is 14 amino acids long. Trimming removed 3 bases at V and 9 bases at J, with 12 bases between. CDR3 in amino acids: CASSFRQGGSPLHF. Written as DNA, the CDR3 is TGTGCCAGCAGTTTCAGGCAGGGAGGTTCACCCCTCCACTTT.

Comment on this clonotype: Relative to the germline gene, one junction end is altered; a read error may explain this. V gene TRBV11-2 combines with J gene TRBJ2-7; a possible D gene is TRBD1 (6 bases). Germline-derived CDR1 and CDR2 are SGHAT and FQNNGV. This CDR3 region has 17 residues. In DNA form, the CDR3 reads TGTGCCAGCGGCTTAGGTTACAGGGAAAGGAGCTCCTACGAGCAGTACTTC. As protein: CASGLGYRERSSYEQYF.

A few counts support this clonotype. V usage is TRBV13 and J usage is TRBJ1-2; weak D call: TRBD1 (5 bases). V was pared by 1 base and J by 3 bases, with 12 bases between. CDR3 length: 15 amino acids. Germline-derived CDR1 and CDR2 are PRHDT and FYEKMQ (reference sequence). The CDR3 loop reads CASSLAGGAHYGYTF. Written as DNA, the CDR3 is TGTGCCAGCAGCTTAGCGGGCGGGGCTCACTATGGCTACACCTTC.

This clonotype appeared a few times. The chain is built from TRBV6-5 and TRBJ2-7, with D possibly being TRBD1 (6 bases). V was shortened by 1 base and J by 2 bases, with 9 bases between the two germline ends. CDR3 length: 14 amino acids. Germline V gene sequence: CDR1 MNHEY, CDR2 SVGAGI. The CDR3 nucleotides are TGTGCCAGCAGTTACTTAAAGGGGGCCTACGAGCAGTACTTC. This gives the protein CASSYLKGAYEQYF.

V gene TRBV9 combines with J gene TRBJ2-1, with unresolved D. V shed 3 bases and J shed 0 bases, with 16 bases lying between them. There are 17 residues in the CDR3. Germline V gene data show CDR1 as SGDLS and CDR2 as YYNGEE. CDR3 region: CASSGIPTRSSYNEQFF. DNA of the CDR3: TGTGCCAGCAGCGGAATACCTACAAGGAGCTCCTACAATGAGCAGTTCTTC.

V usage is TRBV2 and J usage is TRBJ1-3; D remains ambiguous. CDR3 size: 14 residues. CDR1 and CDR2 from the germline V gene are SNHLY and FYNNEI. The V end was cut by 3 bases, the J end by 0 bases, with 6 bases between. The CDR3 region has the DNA TGTGCCAGCAGTGACAGTTACTCTGGAAACACCATATATTTT. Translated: CASSDSYSGNTIYF.

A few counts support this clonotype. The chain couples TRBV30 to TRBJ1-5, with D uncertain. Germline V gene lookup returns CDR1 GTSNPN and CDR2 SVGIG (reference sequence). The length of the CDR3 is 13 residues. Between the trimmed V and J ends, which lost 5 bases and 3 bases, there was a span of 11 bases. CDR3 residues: CAWSGAPNQPQHF. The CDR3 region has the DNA TGTGCCTGGTCCGGTGCCCCCAATCAGCCCCAGCATTTT.

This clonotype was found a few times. The CDR3 protein is CASSMTEGGYTF. Here the CDR3 DNA reads TGTGCCAGCAGCATGACAGAGGGTGGCTACACCTTC. The chain has TRBV6-1 and TRBJ1-2; TRBD1 is a possible D gene (5 bases). Trimming removed 6 bases at V and 7 bases at J, with 12 bases between. The CDR3 is made up of 12 amino acids. CDR1 is MNHNS, CDR2 SASEGT, per germline.

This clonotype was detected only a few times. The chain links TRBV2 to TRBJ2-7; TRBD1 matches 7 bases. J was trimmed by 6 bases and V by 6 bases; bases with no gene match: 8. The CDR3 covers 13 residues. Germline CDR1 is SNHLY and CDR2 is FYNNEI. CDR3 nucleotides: TGTGCCAGCAGCGGGCGACAGGGAGCCGAGCAGTACTTC. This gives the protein CASSGRQGAEQYF.

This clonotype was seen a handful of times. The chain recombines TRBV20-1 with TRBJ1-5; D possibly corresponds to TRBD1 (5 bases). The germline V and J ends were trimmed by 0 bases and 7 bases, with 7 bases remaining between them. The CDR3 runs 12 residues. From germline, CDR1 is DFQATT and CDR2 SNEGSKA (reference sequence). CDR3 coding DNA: TGCAGTGCTAGAGATCAGGGACAGCCCCAGCATTTT. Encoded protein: CSARDQGQPQHF.

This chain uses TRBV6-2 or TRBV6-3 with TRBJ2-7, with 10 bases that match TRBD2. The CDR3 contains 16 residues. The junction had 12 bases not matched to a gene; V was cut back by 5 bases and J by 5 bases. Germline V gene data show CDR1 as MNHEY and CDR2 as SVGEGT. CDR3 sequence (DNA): TGTGCCAGCAGTCGACCGATAGCGGGAGGTGGGAACGAGCAGTACTTC. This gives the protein CASSRPIAGGGNEQYF.

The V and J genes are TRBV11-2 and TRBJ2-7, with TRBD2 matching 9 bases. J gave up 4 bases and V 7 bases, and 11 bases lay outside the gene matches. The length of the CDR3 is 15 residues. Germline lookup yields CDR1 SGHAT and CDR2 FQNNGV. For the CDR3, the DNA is TGTGCCAGCAAGGGGATTAGCGGGAGCGGATACGAGCAGTACTTC. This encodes CASKGISGSGYEQYF.

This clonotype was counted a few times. DNA of the CDR3: TGTGCCAGCGGGCTACAGGCGAGCTCTGGAAACACCATATATTTT. Protein product: CASGLQASSGNTIYF. The V call is TRBV28, the J call TRBJ1-3; weak D call: TRBD1 (5 bases). The CDR3 has 15 residues. Between the trimmed V and J ends, which lost 8 bases and 0 bases, there was a span of 14 bases. Germline V gene lookup returns CDR1 MDHEN and CDR2 SYDVKM.

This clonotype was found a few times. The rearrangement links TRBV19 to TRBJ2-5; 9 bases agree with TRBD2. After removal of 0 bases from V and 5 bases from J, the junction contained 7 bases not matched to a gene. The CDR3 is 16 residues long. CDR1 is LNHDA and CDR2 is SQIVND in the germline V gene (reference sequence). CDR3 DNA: TGTGCCAGTAGTATAGACGCTAGCGGGATCGACGAGACCCAGTACTTC. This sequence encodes CASSIDASGIDETQYF. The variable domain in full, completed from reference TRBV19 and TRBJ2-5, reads DGGITQSPKYLFRKEGQNVTLSCEQNLNHDAMYWYRQDPGQGLRLIYYSQIVNDFQKGDIAEGYSVSREKKESFPLTVTSAQKNPTAFYLCASSIDASGIDETQYFGPGTRLLVL.

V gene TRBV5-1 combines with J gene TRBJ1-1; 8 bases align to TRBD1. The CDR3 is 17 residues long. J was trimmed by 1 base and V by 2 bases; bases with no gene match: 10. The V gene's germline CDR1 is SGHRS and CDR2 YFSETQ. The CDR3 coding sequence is TGCGCCAGCAGCTTACAAACAGCTGGACAGGGGAACACTGAAGCTTTCTTT. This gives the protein CASSLQTAGQGNTEAFF.

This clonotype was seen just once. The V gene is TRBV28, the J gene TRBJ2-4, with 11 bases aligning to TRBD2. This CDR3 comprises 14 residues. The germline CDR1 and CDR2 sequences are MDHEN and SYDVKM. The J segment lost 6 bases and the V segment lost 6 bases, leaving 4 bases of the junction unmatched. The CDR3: CASSGSGRANIQYF. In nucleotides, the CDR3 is TGTGCCAGCAGCGGTAGCGGGAGGGCAAACATTCAGTACTTC.

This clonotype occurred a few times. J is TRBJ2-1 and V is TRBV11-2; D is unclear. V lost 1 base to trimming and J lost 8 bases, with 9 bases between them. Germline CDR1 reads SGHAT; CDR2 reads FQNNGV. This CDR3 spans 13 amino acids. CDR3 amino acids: CASSLAARHEQFF. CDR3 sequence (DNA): TGTGCCAGCAGCTTAGCGGCCAGGCATGAGCAGTTCTTC.

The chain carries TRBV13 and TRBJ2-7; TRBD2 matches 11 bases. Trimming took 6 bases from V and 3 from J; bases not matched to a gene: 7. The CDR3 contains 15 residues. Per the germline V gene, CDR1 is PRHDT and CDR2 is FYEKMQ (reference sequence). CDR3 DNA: TGTGCCAGCAGAATTAGCGGGAGGGCCGTCTACGAGCAGTACTTC. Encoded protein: CASRISGRAVYEQYF.

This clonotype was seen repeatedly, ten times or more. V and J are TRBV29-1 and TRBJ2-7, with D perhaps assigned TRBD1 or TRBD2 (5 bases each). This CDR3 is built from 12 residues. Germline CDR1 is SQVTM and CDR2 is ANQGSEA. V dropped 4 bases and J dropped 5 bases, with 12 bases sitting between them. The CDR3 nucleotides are TGCAGCGTTGTCTACGGGGCAAACGAGCAGTACTTC. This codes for CSVVYGANEQYF.

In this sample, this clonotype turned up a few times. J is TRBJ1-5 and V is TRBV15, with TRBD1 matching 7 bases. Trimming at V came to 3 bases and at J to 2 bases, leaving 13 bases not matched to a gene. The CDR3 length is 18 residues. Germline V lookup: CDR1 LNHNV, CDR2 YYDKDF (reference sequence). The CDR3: CATSRRDSMPPGNQPQHF. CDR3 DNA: TGTGCCACCAGCAGGAGGGACAGCATGCCCCCCGGCAATCAGCCCCAGCATTTT.

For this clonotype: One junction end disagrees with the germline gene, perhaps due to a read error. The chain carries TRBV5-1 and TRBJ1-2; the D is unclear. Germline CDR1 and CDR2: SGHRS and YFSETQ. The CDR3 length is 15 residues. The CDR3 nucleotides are TGTGCCAGCAGCTTGGTGCAGGAATCTCACTATGGCTACACCTTC. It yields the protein CASSLVQESHYGYTF.

In DNA, the CDR3 is TGTGCCAGCAGACCGAATTCTGGAAACACCATATATTTT. Translated: CASRPNSGNTIYF. The chain combines TRBV12-3 or TRBV12-4 with TRBJ1-3; D is uncertain. The V gene lost 6 bases and the J gene lost 1 base, with 7 bases spanning the gap. This CDR3 has 13 residues.

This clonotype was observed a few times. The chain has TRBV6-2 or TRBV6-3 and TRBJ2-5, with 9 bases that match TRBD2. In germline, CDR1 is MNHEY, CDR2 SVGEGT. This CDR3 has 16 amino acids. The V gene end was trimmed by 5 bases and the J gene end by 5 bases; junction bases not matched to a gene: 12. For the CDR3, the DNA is TGTGCCAGCAGTCTCTTACGAGGGACTAGCTATGAGACCCAGTACTTC. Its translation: CASSLLRGTSYETQYF.

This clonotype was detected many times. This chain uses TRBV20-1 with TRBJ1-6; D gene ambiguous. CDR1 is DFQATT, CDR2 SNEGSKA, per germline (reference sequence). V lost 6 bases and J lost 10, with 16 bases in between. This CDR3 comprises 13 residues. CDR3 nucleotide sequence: TGCAGTGCCCATCCCAGCAGAGGATCACCCCTCCACTTT. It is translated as CSAHPSRGSPLHF.

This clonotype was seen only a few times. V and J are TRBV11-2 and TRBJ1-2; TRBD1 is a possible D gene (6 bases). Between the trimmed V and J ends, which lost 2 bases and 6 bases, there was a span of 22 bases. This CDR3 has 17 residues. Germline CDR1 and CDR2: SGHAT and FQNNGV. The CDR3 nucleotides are TGTGCCAGCAGCTTATCCGGCAGGGGTCCTGTTTTGAATGGCTACACCTTC. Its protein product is CASSLSGRGPVLNGYTF. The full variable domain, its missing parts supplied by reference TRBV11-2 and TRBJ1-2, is EAGVAQSPRYKIIEKRQSVAFWCNPISGHATLYWYQQILGQGPKLLIQFQNNGVVDDSQLPKDRFSAERLKGVDSTLKIQPAKLEDSAVYLCASSLSGRGPVLNGYTFGSGTRLTVV.

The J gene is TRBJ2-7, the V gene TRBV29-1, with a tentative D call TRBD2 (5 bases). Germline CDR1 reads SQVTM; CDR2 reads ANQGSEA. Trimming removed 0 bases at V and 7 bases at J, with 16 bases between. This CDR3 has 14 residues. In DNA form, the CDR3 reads TGCAGCGTTGAAGATGGCCGGGGTCAAGGTGAGCAGTACTTC. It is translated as CSVEDGRGQGEQYF.

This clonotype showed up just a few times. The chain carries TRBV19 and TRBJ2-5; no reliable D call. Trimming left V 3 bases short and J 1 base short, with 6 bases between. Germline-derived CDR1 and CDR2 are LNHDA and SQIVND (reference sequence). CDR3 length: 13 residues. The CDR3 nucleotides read TGTGCCAGTAGTATGACAATCCAAGAGACCCAGTACTTC. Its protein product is CASSMTIQETQYF.

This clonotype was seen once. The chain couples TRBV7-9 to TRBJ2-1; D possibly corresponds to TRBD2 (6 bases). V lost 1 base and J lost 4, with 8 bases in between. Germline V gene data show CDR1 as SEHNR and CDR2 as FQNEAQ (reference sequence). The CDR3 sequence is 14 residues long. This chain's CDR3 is CASSLGGKYNEQFF. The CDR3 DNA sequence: TGTGCCAGCAGCTTAGGCGGGAAGTACAATGAGCAGTTCTTC.

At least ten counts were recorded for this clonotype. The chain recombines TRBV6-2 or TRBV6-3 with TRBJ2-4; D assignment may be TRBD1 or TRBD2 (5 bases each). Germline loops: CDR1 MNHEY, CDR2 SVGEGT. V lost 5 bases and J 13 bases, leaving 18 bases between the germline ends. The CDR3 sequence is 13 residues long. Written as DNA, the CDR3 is TGTGCCAGCAGTGGGGAAAGGGGTGCTAGCCAGTACTTC. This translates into CASSGERGASQYF.

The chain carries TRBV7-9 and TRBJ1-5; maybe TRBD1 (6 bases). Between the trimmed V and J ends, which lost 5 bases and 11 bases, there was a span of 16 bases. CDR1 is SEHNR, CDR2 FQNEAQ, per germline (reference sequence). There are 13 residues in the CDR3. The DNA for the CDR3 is TGTGCCAGCAGCCCCACAGGGTGGGTGTCCCAGCATTTT. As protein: CASSPTGWVSQHF.

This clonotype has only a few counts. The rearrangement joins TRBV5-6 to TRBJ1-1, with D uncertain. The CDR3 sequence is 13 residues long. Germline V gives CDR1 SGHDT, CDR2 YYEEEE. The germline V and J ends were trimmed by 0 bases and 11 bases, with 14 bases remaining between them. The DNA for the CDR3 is TGTGCCAGCAGCTTGGAGTCGGGCTTTCGGGCTTTCTTT. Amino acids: CASSLESGFRAFF.

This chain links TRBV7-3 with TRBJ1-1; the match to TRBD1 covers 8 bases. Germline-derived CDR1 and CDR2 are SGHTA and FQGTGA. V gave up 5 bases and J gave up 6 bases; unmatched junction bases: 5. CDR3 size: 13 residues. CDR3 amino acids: CASSKDRVAEAFF. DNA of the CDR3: TGTGCCAGCAGCAAGGACAGGGTCGCTGAAGCTTTCTTT.